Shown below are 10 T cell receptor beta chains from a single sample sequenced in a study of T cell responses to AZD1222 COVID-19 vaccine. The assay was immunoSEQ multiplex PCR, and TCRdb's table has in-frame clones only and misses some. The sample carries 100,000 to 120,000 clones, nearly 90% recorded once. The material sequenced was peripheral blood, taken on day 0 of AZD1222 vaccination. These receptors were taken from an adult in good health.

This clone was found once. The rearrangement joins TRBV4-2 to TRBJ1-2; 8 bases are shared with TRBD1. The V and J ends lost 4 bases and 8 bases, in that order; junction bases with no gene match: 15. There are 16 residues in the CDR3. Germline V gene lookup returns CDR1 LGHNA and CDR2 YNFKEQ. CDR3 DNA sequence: TGTGCCAGCAGCCTAAACCCAGGGGGCGAGGAAGGGGGCTACACCTTC. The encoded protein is CASSLNPGGEEGGYTF.

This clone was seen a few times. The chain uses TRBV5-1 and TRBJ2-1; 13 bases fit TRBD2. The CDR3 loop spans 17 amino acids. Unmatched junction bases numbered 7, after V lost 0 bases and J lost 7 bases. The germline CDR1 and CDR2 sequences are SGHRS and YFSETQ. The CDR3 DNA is TGCGCCAGCAGCTTGGCTGGGGGACTAGCGGGGACTAATGAGCAGTTCTTC. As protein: CASSLAGGLAGTNEQFF.

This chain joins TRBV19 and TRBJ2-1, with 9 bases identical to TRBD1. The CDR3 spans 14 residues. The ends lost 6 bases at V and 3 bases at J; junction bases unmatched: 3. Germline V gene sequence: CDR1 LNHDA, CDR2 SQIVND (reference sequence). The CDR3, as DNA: TGTGCCAGTAGACCGGGACAGGGCTACAATGAGCAGTTCTTC. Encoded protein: CASRPGQGYNEQFF.

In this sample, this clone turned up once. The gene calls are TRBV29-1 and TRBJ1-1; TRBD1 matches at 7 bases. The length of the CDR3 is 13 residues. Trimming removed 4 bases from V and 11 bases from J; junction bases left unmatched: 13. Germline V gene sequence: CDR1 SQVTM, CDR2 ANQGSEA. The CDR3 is CSVGGQEKRMAFF. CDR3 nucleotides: TGCAGCGTTGGCGGACAGGAAAAAAGAATGGCTTTCTTT. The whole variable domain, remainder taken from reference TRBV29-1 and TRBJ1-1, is SAVISQKPSRDICQRGTSLTIQCQVDSQVTMMFWYRQQPGQSLTLIATANQGSEATYESGFVIDKFPISRPNLTFSTLTVSNMSPEDSSIYLCSVGGQEKRMAFFGQGTRLTVV.

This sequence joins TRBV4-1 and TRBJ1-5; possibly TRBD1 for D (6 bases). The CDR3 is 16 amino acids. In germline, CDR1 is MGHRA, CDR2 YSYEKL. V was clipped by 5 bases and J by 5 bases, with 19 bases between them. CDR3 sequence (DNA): TGCGCCAGCAGCTCAACTCCCAGGGGTGACTATCAGCCCCAGCATTTT. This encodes CASSSTPRGDYQPQHF.

The CDR3 loop is CASSAGGLLGSPLHF. The CDR3 DNA is TGTGCCAGCAGCGCCGGAGGGCTCCTGGGCTCACCCCTCCACTTT. V gene TRBV7-2 combines with J gene TRBJ1-6; D is ambiguous. This CDR3 is 15 amino acids long. Germline CDR1 is SGHTA and CDR2 is FQGNSA. V was pared by 5 bases and J by 10 bases, with 18 bases between.

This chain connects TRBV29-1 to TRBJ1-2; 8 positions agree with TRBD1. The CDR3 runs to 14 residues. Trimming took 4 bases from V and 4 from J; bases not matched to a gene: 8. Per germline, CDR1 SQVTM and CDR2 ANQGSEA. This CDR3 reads CSVGRTGRGYGYTF. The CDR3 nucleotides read TGCAGCGTTGGGCGGACAGGGAGGGGCTATGGCTACACCTTC.

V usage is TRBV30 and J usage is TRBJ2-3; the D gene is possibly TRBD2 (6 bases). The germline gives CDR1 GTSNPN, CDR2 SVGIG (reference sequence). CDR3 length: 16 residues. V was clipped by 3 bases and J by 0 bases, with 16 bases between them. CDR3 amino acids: CAWSQTGGFSTDTQYF. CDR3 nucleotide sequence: TGTGCCTGGAGCCAAACAGGAGGGTTTAGCACAGATACGCAGTATTTT. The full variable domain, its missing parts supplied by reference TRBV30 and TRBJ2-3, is SQTIHQWPATLVQPVGSPLSLECTVEGTSNPNLYWYRQAAGRGLQLLFYSVGIGQISSEVPQNLSASRPQDRQFILSSKKLLLSDSGFYLCAWSQTGGFSTDTQYFGPGTRLTVL.

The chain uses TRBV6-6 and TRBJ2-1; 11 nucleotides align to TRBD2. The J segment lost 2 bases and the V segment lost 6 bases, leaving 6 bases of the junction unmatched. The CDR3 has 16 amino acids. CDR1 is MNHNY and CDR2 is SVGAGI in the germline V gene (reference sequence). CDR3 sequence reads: CASRELAGATYNEQFF. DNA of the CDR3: TGTGCCAGCAGGGAACTAGCGGGGGCGACCTACAATGAGCAGTTCTTC.

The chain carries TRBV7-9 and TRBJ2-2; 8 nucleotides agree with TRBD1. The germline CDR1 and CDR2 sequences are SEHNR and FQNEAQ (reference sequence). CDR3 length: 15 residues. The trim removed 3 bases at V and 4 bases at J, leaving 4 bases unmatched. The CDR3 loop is CASSFPTGATGELFF. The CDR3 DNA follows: TGTGCCAGCAGCTTTCCGACAGGGGCCACCGGGGAGCTGTTTTTT.